Listed here are 30 T cell receptor beta chains from one sample, sequenced in a study of T cell clonality in common variable immunodeficiency. Study-wide points: Reportedly, TCR beta sequences from common variable immunodeficiency showed fewer deletions and N-nucleotide insertions.

Their antigens remain unidentified. TCRdb keeps only in-frame clones here, not all; method: immunoSEQ multiplex PCR. The sample holds more than 25,000 clones, and no clone turns up only once. Material: peripheral blood mononuclear cells. These receptor sequences come from a human donor with common variable immunodeficiency.

As for this clone: Sequencing ends 3 residues short of the CDR3 end; the germline J gene provides the rest. This sequence joins TRBV19 and TRBJ1-5, with 7 bases lining up with TRBD1. CDR3 length: 16 amino acids. V lost 1 base and J lost 4; bases outside the gene matches: 7. Germline CDR1 and CDR2: LNHDA and SQIVND (reference sequence). The chain's CDR3 is CASSIAAGGGNQPQHF. The covered CDR3 bases are TGTGCCAGTAGTATAGCTGCAGGGGGAGGAAATCAGCCC.

Only a few counts were recorded for this clone. CDR3 residues: CASSLQIGTSGSTDTQYF. The part of the CDR3 DNA that was read is TGCGCCAGCAGTCTACAAATAGGGACTAGCGGGAGCACAGATACG. The chain combines TRBV23-1 with TRBJ2-3; the match to TRBD2 covers 12 bases. The CDR3 extends 3 residues past the end of the read, so its final part is completed from the germline J gene. TRBV23-1 is identified as an open reading frame with a role that is uncertain. This CDR3 has 18 amino acids. Trimming took 4 bases from V and 0 from J; bases not matched to a gene: 8.

This clone was seen at least ten times. The CDR3 extends 3 residues past the end of the read, so its final part is completed from the germline J gene. The chain joins TRBV20-1 to TRBJ2-1, with TRBD2 matching over 8 bases. Germline V CDR1 and CDR2: DFQATT, SNEGSKA (reference sequence). The CDR3 spans 13 residues. V dropped 5 bases and J dropped 4; count of bases not matched to a gene: 4. The CDR3 bases that were read are TGCAGTGCTTATACTAGCGGTTACAATGAG. It is translated as CSAYTSGYNE. The CDR3 reads in full as CSAYTSGYNEQFF.

Concerning this clone itself: The read gets to within 3 residues of the CDR3 end, and the germline J gene fills in the rest. The genes are TRBV20-1 and TRBJ2-1; TRBD2 aligns across 12 bases. The CDR3 totals 17 residues. Germline CDR1 is DFQATT and CDR2 is SNEGSKA (reference sequence). Trimming cost V 3 bases and J 9 bases; bases outside gene matches: 15. The CDR3 DNA, read in part, is TGCAGTGCTAGGACTAGCGGGAGAGGAGGTCGATCGGGTGAG. It translates to CSARTSGRGGRSGE. The complete CDR3 reads CSARTSGRGGRSGEQFF.

This clone was detected a few times. An end of the junction does not agree with germline; a read error may underlie this. The read comes to an end 3 residues before the CDR3 does, leaving the germline J gene to fill in the end. The chain couples TRBV7-9 to TRBJ2-1, with D tentatively TRBD2 (5 bases). Germline V gives CDR1 SEHNR, CDR2 FQNEAQ (reference sequence). CDR3 length: 14 amino acids. The DNA read from the CDR3 is TGTTCCAGCAGCTTTGTAGCGAGACACAATGAG. Amino acids: CSSSFVARHNE. The CDR3 in full is CSSSFVARHNEQFF. The full variable domain, its missing parts supplied by reference TRBV7-9 and TRBJ2-1, is DTGVSQNPRHKITKRGQNVTFRCDPISEHNRLYWYRQTLGQGPEFLTYFQNEAQLEKSRLLSDRFSAERPKGSFSTLEIQRTEQGDSAMYLCSSSFVARHNEQFFGPGTRLTVL.

This clone appeared a few times. The sequenced part of the CDR3 DNA is TGCAGTTTTTCAGCGGGAGGAGGGGATGAG. Protein: CSFSAGGGDE. The full CDR3 protein is CSFSAGGGDEQFF. The rearrangement joins TRBV20-1 to TRBJ2-1, with TRBD2 identical over 9 bases. From the germline J gene comes the end of the CDR3, since the read stops 3 residues before it. This CDR3 comprises 13 residues. Germline CDR1 and CDR2: DFQATT and SNEGSKA (reference sequence). V was clipped by 8 bases and J by 8 bases; unmatched bases: 10.

This clone appeared a few times. The read ends 3 residues before the CDR3 terminus; that terminus is restored from the germline J gene. The rearrangement joins TRBV30 to TRBJ2-7; D possibly corresponds to TRBD2 (6 bases). The CDR3 extends over 12 amino acids. Germline CDR1 reads GTSNPN; CDR2 reads SVGIG (reference sequence). V gave up 5 bases and J gave up 5 bases, with 13 bases separating them. CDR3 DNA (partial): TGTGCCTGGGAACTAGCCGGGCACGAG. Translating it yields CAWELAGHE. The CDR3, in full, reads CAWELAGHEQYF.

In regard to this clone: Read sequence stops 3 residues before the CDR3 end, and the germline J gene provides the missing end. The chain recombines TRBV5-1 with TRBJ2-3, with a tentative D call TRBD2 (6 bases). The CDR3 contains 17 residues. From germline, CDR1 is SGHRS and CDR2 YFSETQ. Trimming cost V 4 bases and J 0 bases, with 18 bases left between them. The DNA read from the CDR3 is TGCGCCAGCAGCGGGGGTGGTGCTAGCGCCAGCACAGATACG. Translation: CASSGGGASASTDT. The complete CDR3 sequence is CASSGGGASASTDTQYF.

In this sample, this clone turned up many times. The sequence runs out 3 residues before the end of the CDR3; the remainder is reconstructed from the germline J gene. This chain joins TRBV5-1 and TRBJ2-7; 8 positions match TRBD1. This CDR3 has 15 residues. Germline values: CDR1 SGHRS, CDR2 YFSETQ. V trimming: 0 bases; J trimming: 6 bases; junction bases outside the gene matches: 8. CDR3 region: CASSLEVRGRSEQYF. The DNA read from the CDR3 is TGCGCCAGCAGCTTGGAGGTCAGGGGGCGAAGCGAG.

This clone was detected many times. The read gets to within 3 residues of the CDR3 end, and the germline J gene fills in the rest. The chain recombines TRBV5-5 with TRBJ2-3, with D perhaps matching TRBD2 (6 bases). The V and J ends lost 4 bases and 3 bases respectively, with 12 bases between them. Germline V gene lookup returns CDR1 SGHKS and CDR2 YYEKEE (reference sequence). This CDR3 comprises 14 residues. Incomplete CDR3 DNA: TGTGCCAGCAGCCCGCAGACTAGGACAGATACG. The encoded protein is CASSPQTRTDT. The whole CDR3 sequence reads CASSPQTRTDTQYF.

Concerning this clone itself: Read coverage stops 3 residues before the CDR3 terminus; the germline J gene supplies the remainder. The rearrangement links TRBV20-1 to TRBJ2-1, with 11 bases identical to TRBD2. The V and J ends lost 6 bases and 2 bases, in that order; junction bases with no gene match: 3. This CDR3 has 14 residues. Germline V gene data show CDR1 as DFQATT and CDR2 as SNEGSKA (reference sequence). The part of the CDR3 DNA that was read is TGCAGTGCCTTTAGCGGGAGGGCCTACAATGAG. Translation gives CSAFSGRAYNE. The full CDR3 protein reads CSAFSGRAYNEQFF.

There are a few counts of this clone. The CDR3 extends 3 residues past the end of the read, so its final part is completed from the germline J gene. This sequence joins TRBV29-1 and TRBJ2-7; TRBD2 is a possible D gene (5 bases). The CDR3 runs 13 residues. V lost 5 bases to trimming and J lost 1 base, with 12 bases between them. Germline V gene lookup returns CDR1 SQVTM and CDR2 ANQGSEA. CDR3 sequence reads: CSVLERLSYEQYF. Incomplete CDR3 DNA: TGCAGCGTTCTGGAGCGGTTGTCCTACGAG.

This clone was seen more than once but under ten times. The CDR3 goes on 3 residues after the read ends, and that part is filled in from the germline J gene. The V call is TRBV2, the J call TRBJ2-7, with 11 positions matching TRBD1. The CDR3 extends over 15 amino acids. The germline CDR1 and CDR2 sequences are SNHLY and FYNNEI. With V trimmed by 6 bases and J by 2 bases, 6 bases remained unmatched. The CDR3 here is CASRPGTGGTYEQYF. The covered CDR3 bases are TGTGCCAGCAGACCCGGGACAGGGGGAACCTACGAG.

In regard to this clone: Read data end 3 residues before the CDR3 end; the end is taken from the germline J gene. J is TRBJ2-1 and V is TRBV19; TRBD1 might be the D (5 bases). The CDR3 is 12 amino acids. CDR1 LNHDA and CDR2 SQIVND come from the germline V gene (reference sequence). Trimming pared 6 bases from V and 6 bases from J, leaving 9 bases between. The CDR3 reads CASRGRANEQFF. The part of the CDR3 DNA that was read is TGTGCCAGTAGGGGCAGGGCCAATGAG.

This clone is categorized as medium-sized. The CDR3 end is not reached by the read, which stops 3 residues before it; the germline J gene fills it in. This rearrangement joins TRBV5-4 to TRBJ1-1; TRBD1 is a possible D gene (5 bases). The germline V gene encodes CDR1 SGHNT and CDR2 YYREEE (reference sequence). The CDR3 sequence is 14 residues long. Trimming pared 4 bases from V and 5 bases from J, leaving 15 bases between. The CDR3 spells CASSPRPGDTEAFF. Incomplete CDR3 DNA: TGTGCCAGCAGCCCGCGGCCGGGGGATACTGAA.

This clone was counted many times. Coverage ceases 3 residues before the CDR3 finishes, and the germline J gene fills in the end. This chain uses TRBV20-1 with TRBJ2-2; D assignment may be TRBD1 or TRBD2 (5 bases each). V was cut by 3 bases and J by 9 bases, with 11 bases left in between. This CDR3 comprises 12 residues. Per germline, CDR1 DFQATT and CDR2 SNEGSKA (reference sequence). The CDR3 is CSARAEGWELFF. CDR3 DNA, as far as it was read: TGCAGTGCTAGGGCAGAGGGGTGGGAG.

This clone was recorded many times. The sequence runs out 3 residues before the end of the CDR3; the remainder is reconstructed from the germline J gene. The genes are TRBV7-9 and TRBJ2-7, with TRBD1 identical over 8 bases. Trimming at V came to 3 bases and at J to 3 bases, leaving 4 bases not matched to a gene. This CDR3 is 14 amino acids long. Germline V gene lookup returns CDR1 SEHNR and CDR2 FQNEAQ (reference sequence). The sequenced CDR3 bases are TGTGCCAGCAGCTTCGGACAGGGTAACTACGAG. Protein: CASSFGQGNYE. The full CDR3 sequence reads CASSFGQGNYEQYF.

The table lists this clone with many counts. The sequenced fragment ends 3 residues before the CDR3 boundary, so the rest is inferred from the germline J gene. J is TRBJ2-5 and V is TRBV7-2; D possibly corresponds to TRBD2 (6 bases). The germline V gene encodes CDR1 SGHTA and CDR2 FQGNSA. V was pared by 1 base and J by 1 base, with 10 bases between. The CDR3 is 15 residues long. CDR3 DNA (partial): TGTGCCAGCAGCTTAGGTCCTAGCGTCCAAGAGACC. Translating gives CASSLGPSVQET. The CDR3, in full, reads CASSLGPSVQETQYF.

The sample holds many counts of this clone. The read terminates 3 residues before the CDR3 end, so the remaining end is supplied by the germline J gene. The genes are TRBV5-1 and TRBJ2-6; no definite D call. This CDR3 is 14 amino acids long. Germline-derived CDR1 and CDR2 are SGHRS and YFSETQ. V lost 0 bases and J 2 bases, leaving 3 bases between the germline ends. The CDR3 is CASSLDTGANVLTF. CDR3 bases read: TGCGCCAGCAGCTTGGACACTGGGGCCAACGTC.

This clone has a handful of counts. The read is 3 residues too short to cover the CDR3 end, so that end is filled in from the germline J gene. The chain uses TRBV7-2 and TRBJ1-5; unclear D gene. V was clipped by 2 bases and J by 0 bases, with 5 bases between them. This CDR3 has 14 residues. Germline V lookup: CDR1 SGHTA, CDR2 FQGNSA. The part of the CDR3 DNA that was read is TGTGCCAGCAGCTTACAGAATAGCAATCAGCCC. This gives the protein CASSLQNSNQP. The entire CDR3 protein reads CASSLQNSNQPQHF.

This clone was found many times. The CDR3 is cut off 3 residues early in the read; its end comes from the germline J gene. The chain has TRBV29-1 and TRBJ2-7; weak D call: TRBD1 (5 bases). CDR1 is SQVTM and CDR2 is ANQGSEA in the germline V gene. V lost 4 bases, J lost 2 bases, and 18 bases lay in between. The CDR3 runs 15 residues. Here the CDR3 reads CSVAIGAGMTYEQYF. The CDR3 DNA, read in part, is TGCAGCGTTGCCATAGGGGCAGGGATGACCTACGAG.

At least ten counts were recorded for this clone. The read terminates 3 residues ahead of where the CDR3 ends, so the germline J gene completes it. V is TRBV29-1 and J is TRBJ2-5; TRBD1 aligns across 8 bases. Germline trimming cut 7 bases from V and 4 bases from J; bases unmatched to any gene: 8. The CDR3 totals 13 residues. The germline CDR1 and CDR2 sequences are SQVTM and ANQGSEA. CDR3 amino acids: CSAAGGGGETQYF. The sequenced CDR3 bases are TGCAGCGCTGCAGGGGGCGGAGGAGAGACC.

This clone was observed many times. Here the CDR3 reads CASSLGGRGNEQYF. The CDR3 bases that were read are TGTGCCAGCAGCTTAGGCGGGAGGGGGAACGAG. The chain recombines TRBV7-2 with TRBJ2-7, with 9 bases matching TRBD2. Coverage ceases 3 residues before the CDR3 finishes, and the germline J gene fills in the end. The germline gives CDR1 SGHTA, CDR2 FQGNSA. CDR3 size: 14 residues. The trim removed 1 base at V and 5 bases at J, leaving 3 bases unmatched.

This clone was picked up a small number of times. The sequenced fragment ends 3 residues before the CDR3 boundary, so the rest is inferred from the germline J gene. The J gene is TRBJ1-4, the V gene TRBV19; D is uncertain. Germline-derived CDR1 and CDR2 are LNHDA and SQIVND (reference sequence). Trimming pared 3 bases from V and 8 bases from J, leaving 16 bases between. CDR3 length: 15 residues. CDR3 DNA (partial): TGTGCCAGTAGTATCTGGCAGGTCCCCCGGGAAAAA. Its protein product is CASSIWQVPREK. The full-length CDR3 reads as CASSIWQVPREKLFF.

This clone appeared a few times. The read terminates 3 residues ahead of where the CDR3 ends, so the germline J gene completes it. V gene TRBV7-3 combines with J gene TRBJ2-7; 15 bases agree with TRBD2. V was clipped by 4 bases and J by 6 bases; unmatched bases: 7. Germline values: CDR1 SGHTA, CDR2 FQGTGA. The CDR3 contains 16 residues. The CDR3 bases that were read are TGTGCCAGCAGCTCTTCCGGGACTAGCGGGAGGCGCGAG. The encoded protein is CASSSSGTSGRRE. The full CDR3 reads CASSSSGTSGRREQYF.

With regard to this clone: The CDR3 is cut off 3 residues early in the read; its end comes from the germline J gene. J is TRBJ1-5 and V is TRBV18; D is perhaps TRBD1 (6 bases). V was pared by 3 bases and J by 0 bases, with 15 bases between. CDR1 and CDR2 from the germline V gene are KGHSH and LQKENI. CDR3 length equals 17 residues. The sequenced CDR3 bases are TGTGCCAGCTCACCGACAGGAGGTTTTTATAGCAATCAGCCC. Translating it yields CASSPTGGFYSNQP. The full CDR3 sequence reads CASSPTGGFYSNQPQHF.

This clone was seen a handful of times. The read terminates 3 residues before the CDR3 end, so the remaining end is supplied by the germline J gene. This chain joins TRBV2 and TRBJ1-5; TRBD1 might be the D (6 bases). V was trimmed by 4 bases and J by 6 bases, leaving 16 bases between them. The CDR3 has 15 amino acids. The germline gives CDR1 SNHLY, CDR2 FYNNEI. CDR3 amino acids: CASSVSLGAGQPQHF. The sequenced part of the CDR3 DNA is TGTGCCAGCAGTGTCTCGCTGGGGGCGGGTCAGCCC.

Only a few counts were recorded for this clone. The DNA ends 3 residues before the CDR3 does, and the rest of the CDR3 is filled in from the germline J gene. The chain uses TRBV7-9 and TRBJ1-5, with D possibly being TRBD1 (5 bases). From germline, CDR1 is SEHNR and CDR2 FQNEAQ (reference sequence). Trimming shortened V by 0 bases and J by 9 bases, and 6 bases separated the two germline ends. The CDR3 is 12 residues long. The CDR3 loop is CASSLAQGPQHF. The sequenced part of the CDR3 DNA is TGTGCCAGCAGCTTAGCGCAGGGGCCC. Complete variable domain (other parts from reference TRBV7-9 and TRBJ1-5): DTGVSQNPRHKITKRGQNVTFRCDPISEHNRLYWYRQTLGQGPEFLTYFQNEAQLEKSRLLSDRFSAERPKGSFSTLEIQRTEQGDSAMYLCASSLAQGPQHFGDGTRLSIL.

To note about this clone: Read data end 3 residues before the CDR3 end; the end is taken from the germline J gene. J is TRBJ2-3 and V is TRBV30, with TRBD2 identical over 9 bases. The CDR3 covers 16 residues. Germline V CDR1 and CDR2: GTSNPN, SVGIG (reference sequence). Germline trimming cut 3 bases from V and 8 bases from J; bases unmatched to any gene: 15. CDR3 loop: CAWSVAGASGIGTQYF. CDR3 bases read: TGTGCCTGGAGCGTTGCTGGAGCTAGCGGGATCGGTACG.

This clone was found a few times. The read ends 3 residues early relative to the CDR3; the germline J gene fills the gap. The chain is built from TRBV14 and TRBJ2-7, with 8 bases aligning to TRBD2. V was pared by 1 base and J by 5 bases, with 7 bases of the junction left unmatched. Germline lookup yields CDR1 SGHDN and CDR2 FVKESK. CDR3 length equals 15 residues. The DNA read from the CDR3 is TGTGCCAGCAGCCAAGTTGCGGGAGGACGGAACGAG. It translates to CASSQVAGGRNE. The CDR3 in full is CASSQVAGGRNEQYF.